Each of the 24 T cell receptor beta chains below was sequenced from the same sample in a study of cytomegalovirus exposure and HLA in healthy donors (dated by TCRdb to about 2017). The method was the immunoSEQ multiplex PCR assay. For the multiplex PCR, a mixture combining 60 forward primers for TCR Vbeta segments and 13 reverse primers for TCR Jbeta segments was used. This immuneACCESS table, as held by TCRdb, lists in-frame sequences with V and J called but not all clones. Of the missing ones, under half trace to an unresolved V gene in checked studies; the others have no known cause. This sample lists about 180,000 clones; about 81% were detected once. Together, the top ten hold 1.5% of the sample. Sequenced input: PBMCs. The receptors stem from a man between 35 and 55 years old in good health and CMV-seronegative.

This clone was counted between two and nine times. The V call is TRBV10-1, the J call TRBJ2-5, with D possibly being TRBD2 (5 bases). The CDR3 is 15 residues long. Germline assignment: CDR1 WNHNN and CDR2 SYGVQD (reference sequence). Trimming cost V 4 bases and J 5 bases, with 17 bases left between them. CDR3 sequence reads: CASSAWGENTETQYF. The CDR3 DNA reads as TGCGCCAGCAGTGCCTGGGGAGAAAATACGGAGACCCAGTACTTC.

The chain is built from TRBV6-1 and TRBJ1-5; 9 bases agree with TRBD1. The V gene end was trimmed by 10 bases and the J gene end by 4 bases; junction bases not matched to a gene: 8. CDR3 size: 14 residues. The germline gives CDR1 MNHNS, CDR2 SASEGT. Here the CDR3 reads CAIETGGGNQPQHF. The CDR3 coding sequence is TGTGCCATTGAGACAGGGGGAGGGAATCAGCCCCAGCATTTT.

The gene calls are TRBV7-2 and TRBJ2-7, with a weak D call TRBD2 (7 bases). CDR1 is SGHTA and CDR2 is FQGNSA in the germline V gene. The V end was cut by 5 bases, the J end by 3 bases, with 17 bases between. The CDR3 sequence is 15 residues long. CDR3 in amino acids: CASSPRSGTIYEQYF. The CDR3, as DNA: TGTGCCAGCAGCCCTCGAAGCGGGACAATCTACGAGCAGTACTTC.

The chain couples TRBV7-2 to TRBJ2-7; D call uncertain. With 5 bases removed from V and 2 bases from J, the gap between germline ends came to 16 bases. The CDR3 runs 15 residues. CDR1 is SGHTA and CDR2 is FQGNSA in the germline V gene. The CDR3 DNA reads TGTGCCAGCAGCGCTTCCCCTCAGGTGGCCTACGAGCAGTACTTC. The encoded protein is CASSASPQVAYEQYF.

This clone was observed a single time. The chain combines TRBV9 with TRBJ2-1; 11 nucleotides align to TRBD2. CDR3 length: 16 amino acids. Germline-derived CDR1 and CDR2 are SGDLS and YYNGEE. After removal of 0 bases from V and 9 bases from J, the junction contained 8 bases not matched to a gene. DNA for the CDR3: TGTGCCAGCAGCGTAGAAATGACTAGCGGGATCGGTGAGCAGTTCTTC. Its translation: CASSVEMTSGIGEQFF.

V usage is TRBV28 and J usage is TRBJ2-3; 9 nucleotides line up with TRBD2. Unmatched junction bases numbered 10, after V lost 6 bases and J lost 6 bases. The germline gives CDR1 MDHEN, CDR2 SYDVKM. CDR3 size: 15 residues. Written as DNA, the CDR3 is TGTGCCAGCAGGGGTCTAGCGGGATCGGTGGATACGCAGTATTTT. Translated, it gives CASRGLAGSVDTQYF.

The chain couples TRBV2 to TRBJ2-2, with D perhaps TRBD1 (5 bases). The CDR3 has 17 amino acids. V lost 6 bases and J lost 6, with 23 bases in between. The germline CDR1 and CDR2 sequences are SNHLY and FYNNEI. The CDR3 protein is CASRLRGGRLLAGELFF. The CDR3 nucleotides are TGTGCCAGCAGACTTAGGGGTGGTCGACTCCTCGCCGGGGAGCTGTTTTTT.

The rearrangement links TRBV7-9 to TRBJ2-5; D uncertain. The V end was cut by 3 bases, the J end by 2 bases, with 4 bases between. Germline lookup yields CDR1 SEHNR and CDR2 FQNEAQ (reference sequence). The CDR3 covers 12 residues. CDR3 protein: CASSFLQETQYF. The CDR3, as DNA: TGTGCCAGCAGCTTTCTGCAAGAGACCCAGTACTTC.

CDR3: CASSAGVSSGNTIYF. The CDR3 DNA sequence: TGTGCCAGCAGCGCGGGGGTAAGCTCTGGAAACACCATATATTTT. J is TRBJ1-3 and V is TRBV9, with D perhaps matching TRBD1 (5 bases). The CDR3 consists of 15 residues. The germline CDR1 and CDR2 sequences are SGDLS and YYNGEE. With 3 bases removed from V and 0 bases from J, the gap between germline ends came to 10 bases.

V is TRBV14 and J is TRBJ2-1; 9 nucleotides agree with TRBD2. This CDR3 has 16 amino acids. In germline, CDR1 is SGHDN, CDR2 FVKESK. Trimming cost V 5 bases and J 11 bases; bases outside gene matches: 16. The CDR3 loop is CASSSFVAGDTMKQFF. In nucleotides, the CDR3 is TGTGCCAGCAGCAGTTTCGTAGCGGGGGATACAATGAAGCAGTTCTTC.

The chain joins TRBV28 to TRBJ2-7; D may be TRBD2 (6 bases). Trimming shortened V by 2 bases and J by 12 bases, and 17 bases separated the two germline ends. The germline CDR1 and CDR2 sequences are MDHEN and SYDVKM. This CDR3 is 13 amino acids long. The chain's CDR3 is CASSLRDFLSMYF. The CDR3 DNA reads TGTGCCAGCAGTTTACGGGACTTCTTGAGTATGTACTTC.

The chain carries TRBV28 and TRBJ1-1; 7 bases are a match to TRBD1. The CDR3 length is 15 residues. The V gene's germline CDR1 is MDHEN and CDR2 SYDVKM. V shed 3 bases, J shed 0 bases, and the junction held 4 bases outside the gene matches. Here the CDR3 DNA reads TGTGCCAGCAGTTTCTACGACAGGGTGAACACTGAAGCTTTCTTT. Translating gives CASSFYDRVNTEAFF.

In its sample, this clone was seen once. V usage is TRBV4-3 and J usage is TRBJ1-2; D is perhaps TRBD1 (6 bases). CDR3 length: 15 residues. From germline, CDR1 is LGHNA and CDR2 YSLEER. Trimming pared 0 bases from V and 4 bases from J, leaving 12 bases between. Here the CDR3 DNA reads TGCGCCAGCAGCCAAGATTCGGACAGTCCCTATGGCTACACCTTC. As protein: CASSQDSDSPYGYTF.

This sequence joins TRBV11-2 and TRBJ1-2; D is perhaps TRBD1 (6 bases). The CDR3 is 11 residues long. Germline CDR1 is SGHAT and CDR2 is FQNNGV. Deletions cut 9 bases from V and 5 bases from J, with 10 bases between. CDR3 sequence: CASRGGYGYTF. CDR3 DNA sequence: TGTGCCAGTAGAGGGGGTTATGGCTACACCTTC.

The CDR3 region has the DNA TGTGCCAGCAGAGTAGGGTCCGGGAGGCCCCACAATGAGCAGTTCTTC. This encodes CASRVGSGRPHNEQFF. The V call is TRBV2, the J call TRBJ2-1, with 7 bases fitting TRBD2. The CDR3 spans 16 residues. Germline CDR1 and CDR2: SNHLY and FYNNEI. V lost 6 bases and J lost 5; bases outside the gene matches: 13.

This clone was seen a handful of times. The gene calls are TRBV7-8 and TRBJ2-7; 11 bases map to TRBD2. The CDR3 is 18 residues long. Trimming cost V 5 bases and J 3 bases; bases outside gene matches: 15. Germline V gene data show CDR1 as SGHVS and CDR2 as FQNEAQ. The CDR3 reads CASSPPLRLAGLHYEQYF. CDR3 bases: TGTGCCAGCAGCCCCCCCTTAAGACTAGCGGGACTACACTACGAGCAGTACTTC.

CDR3 sequence reads: CSVVAGLREQFF. In DNA, the CDR3 is TGCAGCGTTGTAGCGGGGTTGCGTGAGCAGTTCTTC. This chain links TRBV29-1 with TRBJ2-1; the match to TRBD2 covers 8 bases. V was pared by 4 bases and J by 9 bases, with 5 bases of the junction left unmatched. The CDR3 consists of 12 residues. Germline-derived CDR1 and CDR2 are SQVTM and ANQGSEA.

The chain couples TRBV6-5 to TRBJ2-3; 7 nucleotides align to TRBD2. The CDR3 contains 14 residues. Trimming at V came to 7 bases and at J to 6 bases, leaving 10 bases not matched to a gene. CDR1 and CDR2 (germline): MNHEY, SVGAGI. DNA of the CDR3: TGTGCCAGCATGGGGGAGGGCCGGGGCGATACGCAGTATTTT. Amino acids: CASMGEGRGDTQYF.

This clone was counted only a few times. V is TRBV18 and J is TRBJ1-2; D is perhaps TRBD1 (5 bases). From germline, CDR1 is KGHSH and CDR2 LQKENI. With 0 bases removed from V and 2 bases from J, the gap between germline ends came to 7 bases. The CDR3 is made up of 14 amino acids. In DNA form, the CDR3 reads TGTGCCAGCTCACCACCTGCAGGGAACTATGGCTACACCTTC. This codes for CASSPPAGNYGYTF.

CDR3 bases: TGTGCCAGCAGTGATCTCGATCTTAGCTCTGGAAACACCATATATTTT. Protein product: CASSDLDLSSGNTIYF. The rearrangement uses TRBV6-1 and TRBJ1-3; D not resolved. The germline gives CDR1 MNHNS, CDR2 SASEGT. The CDR3 consists of 16 residues. Trimming removed 3 bases from V and 0 bases from J, with 12 bases in between.

The V gene is TRBV5-4, the J gene TRBJ1-1; weak D call: TRBD1 (5 bases). The CDR3 length is 12 residues. V was trimmed by 3 bases and J by 3 bases, leaving 6 bases between them. Germline CDR1 and CDR2: SGHNT and YYREEE (reference sequence). The CDR3 bases are TGTGCCAGCAGCTGGGGGGACACTGAAGCTTTCTTT. Its translation: CASSWGDTEAFF.

The rearrangement joins TRBV4-3 to TRBJ1-1, with a weak D call TRBD1 (5 bases). This CDR3 region has 15 residues. Germline CDR1 and CDR2: LGHNA and YSLEER. Trimming took 1 base from V and 1 from J, leaving 10 bases between them. This chain's CDR3 is CASSQGSGWNTEAFF. CDR3 in DNA: TGCGCCAGCAGCCAAGGGTCAGGGTGGAACACTGAAGCTTTCTTT.

The J gene is TRBJ1-5, the V gene TRBV5-1, with TRBD1 matching 7 bases. Germline V gene lookup returns CDR1 SGHRS and CDR2 YFSETQ. The CDR3 is 15 amino acids. The V and J ends lost 3 bases and 0 bases, in that order; junction bases with no gene match: 3. CDR3 loop: CASSSTGDSNQPQHF. CDR3 in DNA: TGCGCCAGCAGCTCTACAGGGGATAGCAATCAGCCCCAGCATTTT.

The DNA of the CDR3 is TGTGCCAGCAGCCGGACAGGGGAGGCTAACTATGGCTACACCTTC. Its translation is CASSRTGEANYGYTF. The J gene is TRBJ1-2, the V gene TRBV6-4; TRBD1 aligns across 9 bases. This CDR3 has 15 amino acids. V lost 6 bases and J lost 0; bases outside the gene matches: 5. The germline V gene encodes CDR1 MRHNA and CDR2 SNTAGT.